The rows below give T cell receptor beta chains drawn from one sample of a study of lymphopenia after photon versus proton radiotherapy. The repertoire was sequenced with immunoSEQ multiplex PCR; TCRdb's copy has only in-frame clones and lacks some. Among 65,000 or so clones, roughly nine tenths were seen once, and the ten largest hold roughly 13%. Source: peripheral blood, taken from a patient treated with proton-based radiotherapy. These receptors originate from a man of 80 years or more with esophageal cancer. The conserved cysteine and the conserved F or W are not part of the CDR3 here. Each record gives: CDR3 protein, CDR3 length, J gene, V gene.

cdr3_aa: ASKLVSGYSNQPQH; cdr3_length: 14; j_call: TRBJ1-5; v_call: TRBV19
cdr3_aa: ASRRGDASSYNEQF; cdr3_length: 14; j_call: TRBJ2-1; v_call: TRBV14
cdr3_aa: ASGGNTGELF; cdr3_length: 10; j_call: TRBJ2-2; v_call: TRBV9
cdr3_aa: ASSPVGGQETQY; cdr3_length: 12; j_call: TRBJ2-5; v_call: TRBV18
cdr3_aa: ASSLLGGEGSEAF; cdr3_length: 13; j_call: TRBJ1-1; v_call: TRBV5-1
cdr3_aa: ASSPDGASTDTQY; cdr3_length: 13; j_call: TRBJ2-3; v_call: TRBV5-1
cdr3_aa: ASSVLRPDRLTGELF; cdr3_length: 15; j_call: TRBJ2-2; v_call: TRBV5-4
cdr3_aa: SVEGDLTREKLF; cdr3_length: 12; j_call: TRBJ1-4; v_call: TRBV29-1
cdr3_aa: ASSPSGSGGYGYT; cdr3_length: 13; j_call: TRBJ1-2; v_call: TRBV7-9
cdr3_aa: ASSQGLSSYNEQF; cdr3_length: 13; j_call: TRBJ2-1; v_call: TRBV7-3
cdr3_aa: ASSSDGTYYGYT; cdr3_length: 12; j_call: TRBJ1-2; v_call: TRBV5-1
cdr3_aa: ASSPLRGLAGGNEQF; cdr3_length: 15; j_call: TRBJ2-1; v_call: TRBV18
cdr3_aa: ATRGRTPSTDTQY; cdr3_length: 13; j_call: TRBJ2-3; v_call: TRBV2
cdr3_aa: ASSPGLAGPTSTGELF; cdr3_length: 16; j_call: TRBJ2-2; v_call: TRBV11-3
cdr3_aa: AVMTGEDTEAF; cdr3_length: 11; j_call: TRBJ1-1; v_call: TRBV10-3
cdr3_aa: ASSSFGTGGIDEQF; cdr3_length: 14; j_call: TRBJ2-1; v_call: TRBV5-1
cdr3_aa: ASSQRGGTEAF; cdr3_length: 11; j_call: TRBJ1-1; v_call: TRBV16
cdr3_aa: ASSLTRGPGYEQY; cdr3_length: 13; j_call: -; v_call: TRBV7-8
cdr3_aa: ASSLSTSWETQY; cdr3_length: 12; j_call: TRBJ2-5; v_call: TRBV9
cdr3_aa: ASSRGLALNTGELF; cdr3_length: 14; j_call: TRBJ2-2; v_call: TRBV4-2
cdr3_aa: ASSLRSDETQY; cdr3_length: 11; j_call: TRBJ2-5; v_call: TRBV5-5
cdr3_aa: ASSPLQGAEQY; cdr3_length: 11; j_call: TRBJ2-7; v_call: TRBV18
cdr3_aa: ASSGRDRGGPGEKLF; cdr3_length: 15; j_call: TRBJ1-4; v_call: TRBV7-2
cdr3_aa: ASSSPGTSTDTQY; cdr3_length: 13; j_call: TRBJ2-3; v_call: TRBV9
cdr3_aa: ASSQVGQGANTIY; cdr3_length: 13; j_call: TRBJ1-3; v_call: TRBV4-1
cdr3_aa: ASRGSGGTPAPSTDTQY; cdr3_length: 17; j_call: TRBJ2-3; v_call: TRBV28
cdr3_aa: SVRGVGTGHDEQY; cdr3_length: 13; j_call: TRBJ2-7; v_call: TRBV29-1
cdr3_aa: ASSDLLLYQVSSYNSPLH; cdr3_length: 18; j_call: TRBJ1-6; v_call: TRBV6-1
cdr3_aa: AWTTPLGAGATQY; cdr3_length: 13; j_call: TRBJ2-5; v_call: TRBV30
cdr3_aa: ASSHGTHTEAF; cdr3_length: 11; j_call: TRBJ1-1; v_call: TRBV27
cdr3_aa: ASSFFRPGYNEQF; cdr3_length: 13; j_call: TRBJ2-1; v_call: TRBV27
cdr3_aa: ASSYSRNQPQH; cdr3_length: 11; j_call: TRBJ1-5; v_call: TRBV6-5
cdr3_aa: AWSVLQGDSPLH; cdr3_length: 12; j_call: TRBJ1-6; v_call: TRBV30
cdr3_aa: ASSPGTGKNEQF; cdr3_length: 12; j_call: TRBJ2-1; v_call: TRBV5-4
cdr3_aa: ASSLGVQYGYT; cdr3_length: 11; j_call: TRBJ1-2; v_call: TRBV27
cdr3_aa: ASSIVGYEQY; cdr3_length: 10; j_call: TRBJ2-7; v_call: TRBV19
cdr3_aa: ASSVELPGDTQY; cdr3_length: 12; j_call: TRBJ2-3; v_call: TRBV9
cdr3_aa: ASSYDGTPSYEQY; cdr3_length: 13; j_call: TRBJ2-7; v_call: TRBV5-1
cdr3_aa: ASSSKGRGSYEQY; cdr3_length: 13; j_call: TRBJ2-7; v_call: TRBV27
cdr3_aa: ASSQTSWIPTGELF; cdr3_length: 14; j_call: TRBJ2-2; v_call: TRBV6-6
cdr3_aa: ASRRTSGGVTDTQY; cdr3_length: 14; j_call: TRBJ2-3; v_call: TRBV19
cdr3_aa: ASSLVEGGWNYGYT; cdr3_length: 14; j_call: TRBJ1-2; v_call: TRBV7-6
cdr3_aa: ASGMGLARYGYT; cdr3_length: 12; j_call: TRBJ1-2; v_call: TRBV4-1
cdr3_aa: ASSLGPSGNTIY; cdr3_length: 12; j_call: TRBJ1-3; v_call: TRBV5-4
cdr3_aa: ASGRQGKETQY; cdr3_length: 11; j_call: TRBJ2-5; v_call: TRBV10-2
cdr3_aa: ASSVTLAGVGDTQY; cdr3_length: 14; j_call: TRBJ2-3; v_call: TRBV6-1
cdr3_aa: ASSLVRGIHEQY; cdr3_length: 12; j_call: TRBJ2-7; v_call: TRBV5-1
cdr3_aa: SVETGPNSPLH; cdr3_length: 11; j_call: TRBJ1-6; v_call: TRBV29-1
cdr3_aa: ASRGTGELF; cdr3_length: 9; j_call: TRBJ1-4; v_call: TRBV6-6
cdr3_aa: ASSSRLGAGGRGEQF; cdr3_length: 15; j_call: TRBJ2-1; v_call: TRBV11-3
cdr3_aa: ASGRPVTGVIKGYT; cdr3_length: 14; j_call: TRBJ1-2; v_call: TRBV12-5
cdr3_aa: ASSPGWREVNEQF; cdr3_length: 13; j_call: TRBJ2-1; v_call: TRBV4-1
cdr3_aa: ASSPGQGPLYGYT; cdr3_length: 13; j_call: TRBJ1-2; v_call: TRBV18
cdr3_aa: ASSARLAGAHYEQY; cdr3_length: 14; j_call: TRBJ2-7; v_call: TRBV9
cdr3_aa: ASSGGDRGWETQY; cdr3_length: 13; j_call: TRBJ2-5; v_call: TRBV5-1